The 27 T cell receptor beta chains below come from one sample, sequenced in a study of T cell responses to AZD1222 COVID-19 vaccine. Some clones are missing from TCRdb's copy, which holds only in-frame ones; the method was immunoSEQ multiplex PCR. The sample holds 82,000 or so clones, around nine tenths seen once. This material consisted of peripheral blood, taken on day 0 of AZD1222 vaccination. These receptors all come from an adult in good health.

This clone came up once. The chain carries TRBV4-1 and TRBJ2-3; TRBD2 agrees at 7 bases. Germline V CDR1 and CDR2: MGHRA, YSYEKL. V gave up 2 bases and J gave up 5 bases; unmatched junction bases: 7. This CDR3 is 15 amino acids long. The CDR3 DNA sequence: TGCGCCAGCAGCCAACTGGGACTATTGGGAGATACGCAGTATTTT. This encodes CASSQLGLLGDTQYF.

The chain recombines TRBV18 with TRBJ2-1; 8 bases are a match to TRBD1. Looked up from germline, CDR1 is KGHSH and CDR2 is LQKENI. This CDR3 spans 12 amino acids. Trimming cost V 0 bases and J 15 bases; bases outside gene matches: 4. The CDR3 here is CASSPPQGAMFF. The CDR3 DNA is TGTGCCAGCTCACCACCCCAGGGGGCTATGTTCTTC.

V usage is TRBV2 and J usage is TRBJ1-4; 8 positions agree with TRBD1. Germline V gene data show CDR1 as SNHLY and CDR2 as FYNNEI. J was trimmed by 4 bases and V by 7 bases; bases with no gene match: 5. The CDR3 has 14 amino acids. CDR3 residues: CASIQQGGNEKLFF. The CDR3 nucleotides are TGTGCCAGCATTCAACAGGGGGGTAATGAAAAACTGTTTTTT. The full variable domain, rest sourced from reference TRBV2 and TRBJ1-4, is EPEVTQTPSHQVTQMGQEVILRCVPISNHLYFYWYRQILGQKVEFLVSFYNNEISEKSEIFDDQFSVERPDGSNFTLKIRSTKLEDSAMYFCASIQQGGNEKLFFGSGTQLSVL.

The chain couples TRBV6-1 to TRBJ1-2; D perhaps matches TRBD1 (6 bases). V dropped 3 bases and J dropped 4 bases, with 12 bases sitting between them. Germline CDR1 MNHNS, CDR2 SASEGT. CDR3 size: 14 residues. The CDR3 bases are TGTGCCAGCAGTGAGATGTACAGGGCCTATGGCTACACCTTC. This codes for CASSEMYRAYGYTF.

The chain couples TRBV4-1 to TRBJ1-5; 10 bases line up with TRBD1. Germline-derived CDR1 and CDR2 are MGHRA and YSYEKL. The length of the CDR3 is 16 residues. V shed 3 bases, J shed 6 bases, and the junction held 8 bases outside the gene matches. The CDR3 loop reads CASSQTRDRGRQPQHF. CDR3 nucleotides: TGCGCCAGCAGCCAGACCCGGGACAGGGGTCGTCAGCCCCAGCATTTT.

The chain is built from TRBV3-1 (or the pseudogene TRBV3-2) and TRBJ1-6, with TRBD1 as a possible D gene (5 bases). CDR3 length: 14 residues. Germline CDR1 and CDR2: LGHDT and YNNKEL (reference sequence). Trimming left V 4 bases short and J 10 bases short, with 14 bases between. CDR3 amino acids: CASSRTGGGSPLHF. CDR3 coding DNA: TGTGCCAGCAGCCGAACCGGGGGAGGATCACCCCTCCACTTT.

The rearrangement uses TRBV5-5 and TRBJ2-6; D uncertain. V was pared by 0 bases and J by 3 bases, with 13 bases between. Germline V lookup: CDR1 SGHKS, CDR2 YYEKEE (reference sequence). The CDR3 length is 17 residues. The DNA for the CDR3 is TGTGCCAGCAGCTTGGATGCATCGGGTGGTGGGGCCAACGTCCTGACTTTC. Translation: CASSLDASGGGANVLTF. The full variable domain, with the rest looked up from reference TRBV5-5 and TRBJ2-6, is DAGVTQSPTHLIKTRGQQVTLRCSPISGHKSVSWYQQVLGQGPQFIFQYYEKEERGRGNFPDRFSARQFPNYSSELNVNALLLGDSALYLCASSLDASGGGANVLTFGAGSRLTVL.

The gene calls are TRBV28 and TRBJ1-2; D gene uncertain. CDR3 length: 12 amino acids. Between the trimmed V and J ends, which lost 7 bases and 4 bases, there was a span of 10 bases. CDR1 and CDR2 from the germline V gene are MDHEN and SYDVKM. The CDR3 nucleotides read TGTGCCAGCACCACCGGAAGCTATGGCTACACCTTC. Amino acid sequence: CASTTGSYGYTF.

The chain joins TRBV6-6 to TRBJ2-7; possibly TRBD1 or TRBD2 for D (7 bases each). Trimming removed 2 bases at V and 4 bases at J, with 15 bases between. The germline gives CDR1 MNHNY, CDR2 SVGAGI (reference sequence). This CDR3 is built from 15 residues. CDR3 residues: CASSYRQGGGYEQYF. CDR3 bases: TGTGCCAGCAGTTACCGACAGGGCGGGGGATACGAGCAGTACTTC.

The gene calls are TRBV5-4 and TRBJ2-5; weak D call: TRBD2 (5 bases). Germline V CDR1 and CDR2: SGHNT, YYREEE (reference sequence). The ends were cut back, 4 bases at V and 3 bases at J, with 10 bases in the middle. This CDR3 comprises 13 residues. CDR3: CASSPKRKETQYF. The CDR3, as DNA: TGTGCCAGCAGCCCCAAGCGGAAAGAGACCCAGTACTTC.

Of note for this clone: Compared with germline, one end of the junction differs, possibly owing to a read error. The same CDR3 also results from other DNA sequences found in this sample. The CDR3 bases are TGTGCCAGCAGTTTACCGGGGCCAAACACTGAGGCTTTCTTT. Translation: CASSLPGPNTEAFF. The chain has TRBV6-2 or TRBV6-3 and TRBJ1-1; D perhaps matches TRBD1 (5 bases). The CDR3 is 14 amino acids. CDR1 is MNHEY, CDR2 SVGEGT, per germline.

The chain uses TRBV5-5 and TRBJ1-2; D is perhaps TRBD1 (5 bases). Looked up from germline, CDR1 is SGHKS and CDR2 is YYEKEE (reference sequence). Trimming took off 0 bases at V and 2 bases at J, with 5 bases between the two ends. The CDR3 has 13 amino acids. CDR3 protein: CASSLGGNYGYTF. CDR3 DNA sequence: TGTGCCAGCAGCTTGGGGGGGAACTATGGCTACACCTTC. The full variable domain, completed using reference TRBV5-5 and TRBJ1-2, is DAGVTQSPTHLIKTRGQQVTLRCSPISGHKSVSWYQQVLGQGPQFIFQYYEKEERGRGNFPDRFSARQFPNYSSELNVNALLLGDSALYLCASSLGGNYGYTFGSGTRLTVV.

The V call is TRBV7-2, the J call TRBJ2-3; D is possibly TRBD1 (6 bases). The V end lost 1 base, the J end lost 2 bases, and 10 bases lay between the germline ends. This CDR3 has 15 amino acids. CDR1 and CDR2 (germline): SGHTA, FQGNSA. The CDR3 is CASSLEQGVTDTQYF. The CDR3 nucleotides read TGTGCCAGCAGCTTAGAACAGGGAGTCACAGATACGCAGTATTTT.

This chain uses TRBV5-4 with TRBJ2-3; 7 nucleotides match TRBD2. The CDR3 is 14 residues long. The V gene's germline CDR1 is SGHNT and CDR2 YYREEE (reference sequence). V lost 5 bases and J lost 4; bases outside the gene matches: 7. The DNA for the CDR3 is TGTGCCAGCAGGCCCGGGGGAGGGGCAGATACGCAGTATTTT. This gives the protein CASRPGGGADTQYF.

The CDR3 DNA is TGTGCCATGCATGACAGGGGCCTCCCCCCATGGGCTGAAGCTTTCTTT. It yields the protein CAMHDRGLPPWAEAFF. The genes are TRBV9 and TRBJ1-1; 8 bases map to TRBD1. The V gene's germline CDR1 is SGDLS and CDR2 YYNGEE. The ends lost 9 bases at V and 6 bases at J; junction bases unmatched: 19. The CDR3 runs 16 residues.

This clone appeared a few times. The genes are TRBV3-1 (or the pseudogene TRBV3-2) and TRBJ1-2, with unresolved D. The V end was cut by 5 bases, the J end by 8 bases, with 12 bases between. The CDR3 totals 12 residues. Germline-derived CDR1 and CDR2 are LGHDT and YNNKEL (reference sequence). CDR3 sequence: CASSSRVQGYTF. As DNA, the CDR3 is TGTGCCAGCAGCTCAAGGGTTCAGGGCTACACCTTC.

This sequence joins TRBV5-1 and TRBJ1-1, with D unresolved. Germline loops: CDR1 SGHRS, CDR2 YFSETQ. Trimming took off 2 bases at V and 3 bases at J, with 17 bases between the two ends. The CDR3 extends over 16 amino acids. The chain's CDR3 is CASSFSSGSADTEAFF. The CDR3 region has the DNA TGCGCCAGCAGCTTTTCCTCGGGCTCCGCGGACACTGAAGCTTTCTTT.

The V and J genes are TRBV9 and TRBJ1-3; 7 nucleotides match TRBD1. The CDR3 totals 16 residues. The junction had 6 bases not matched to a gene; V was cut back by 3 bases and J by 0 bases. Germline values: CDR1 SGDLS, CDR2 YYNGEE. CDR3: CASSASGQASGNTIYF. The CDR3 bases are TGTGCCAGCAGCGCCTCAGGACAGGCCTCTGGAAACACCATATATTTT.

This chain links TRBV9 with TRBJ1-1; 7 bases match TRBD1. Unmatched junction bases numbered 6, after V lost 4 bases and J lost 6 bases. Per germline, CDR1 SGDLS and CDR2 YYNGEE. CDR3 length: 13 amino acids. CDR3 region: CASSKRDSSEAFF. The DNA for the CDR3 is TGTGCCAGCAGCAAGCGGGACAGCTCTGAAGCTTTCTTT.

This clone was seen only a few times. The junction does not match germline at one end; this may be a read error. The V call is TRBV11-2, the J call TRBJ2-7; no definite D call. The CDR3 length is 12 residues. Germline V CDR1 and CDR2: SGHAT, FQNNGV. The CDR3 coding sequence is TGTGCCAGCAGCTTAGGGGGTTCGCGGTGGGCCTTC. It is translated as CASSLGGSRWAF. The variable domain in full, with the rest retrieved from reference TRBV11-2 and TRBJ2-7, is EAGVAQSPRYKIIEKRQSVAFWCNPISGHATLYWYQQILGQGPKLLIQFQNNGVVDDSQLPKDRFSAERLKGVDSTLKIQPAKLEDSAVYLCASSLGGSRWAFGPGTRLTVT.

CDR3 sequence: CASSLDGRWGDTQYF. The CDR3 region has the DNA TGTGCCAGCAGCTTAGATGGCAGGTGGGGGGATACGCAGTATTTT. The genes are TRBV7-2 and TRBJ2-3; the D call may be TRBD1 or TRBD2 (5 bases each). The V end lost 1 base, the J end lost 6 bases, and 14 bases lay between the germline ends. Looked up from germline, CDR1 is SGHTA and CDR2 is FQGNSA. This CDR3 has 15 residues.

The chain uses TRBV6-5 and TRBJ1-1; 7 bases line up with TRBD1. The V segment lost 0 bases and the J segment 1 base; nucleotides outside the gene matches: 5. Germline V CDR1 and CDR2: MNHEY, SVGAGI. The CDR3 spans 16 residues. CDR3 sequence: CASSYSRQGENTEAFF. In DNA form, the CDR3 reads TGTGCCAGCAGTTACTCCAGGCAGGGGGAGAACACTGAAGCTTTCTTT.

The CDR3 here is CASKGLSNQPQHF. The CDR3 nucleotides are TGTGCCAGCAAGGGGTTGAGCAATCAGCCCCAGCATTTT. The rearrangement joins TRBV2 to TRBJ1-5; D perhaps matches TRBD1 (5 bases). The V end lost 7 bases, the J end lost 1 base, and 8 bases lay between the germline ends. From germline, CDR1 is SNHLY and CDR2 FYNNEI. This CDR3 is built from 13 residues.

The V and J genes are TRBV28 and TRBJ1-6; D gene ambiguous. V gave up 2 bases and J gave up 6 bases, with 8 bases separating them. Germline V CDR1 and CDR2: MDHEN, SYDVKM. The CDR3 spans 14 residues. CDR3 loop: CASSLIRSNSPLHF. The CDR3 nucleotides read TGTGCCAGCAGTTTAATACGGTCTAATTCACCCCTCCACTTT.

This clone has more than one count but fewer than ten. The V and J genes are TRBV29-1 and TRBJ1-2; 8 bases match TRBD1. The length of the CDR3 is 11 residues. Trimming took 6 bases from V and 8 from J; bases not matched to a gene: 5. CDR1 and CDR2 from the germline V gene are SQVTM and ANQGSEA. CDR3: CSVDRVGGYTF. The CDR3 DNA sequence: TGCAGCGTGGACAGGGTAGGAGGCTACACCTTC. Full variable domain (missing parts from reference TRBV29-1 and TRBJ1-2): SAVISQKPSRDICQRGTSLTIQCQVDSQVTMMFWYRQQPGQSLTLIATANQGSEATYESGFVIDKFPISRPNLTFSTLTVSNMSPEDSSIYLCSVDRVGGYTFGSGTRLTVV.

In the case of this clone: Within the sample, other DNA sequences also encode this same CDR3. The V gene is TRBV28, the J gene TRBJ2-3, with 7 bases aligning to TRBD2. Germline V lookup: CDR1 MDHEN, CDR2 SYDVKM. Trimming at V came to 3 bases and at J to 1 base, leaving 1 base not matched to a gene. The CDR3 is 14 amino acids. CDR3: CASSFLAGTDTQYF. The DNA of the CDR3 is TGTGCCAGCAGTTTTCTAGCGGGCACAGATACGCAGTATTTT.

V usage is TRBV5-4 and J usage is TRBJ1-6, with no clear D. V shed 5 bases and J shed 7 bases, with 13 bases lying between them. The germline V gene encodes CDR1 SGHNT and CDR2 YYREEE (reference sequence). The CDR3 contains 14 residues. The CDR3 loop reads CASRLGGWNSPLHF. As DNA, the CDR3 is TGTGCCAGCAGACTAGGTGGGTGGAATTCACCCCTCCACTTT.